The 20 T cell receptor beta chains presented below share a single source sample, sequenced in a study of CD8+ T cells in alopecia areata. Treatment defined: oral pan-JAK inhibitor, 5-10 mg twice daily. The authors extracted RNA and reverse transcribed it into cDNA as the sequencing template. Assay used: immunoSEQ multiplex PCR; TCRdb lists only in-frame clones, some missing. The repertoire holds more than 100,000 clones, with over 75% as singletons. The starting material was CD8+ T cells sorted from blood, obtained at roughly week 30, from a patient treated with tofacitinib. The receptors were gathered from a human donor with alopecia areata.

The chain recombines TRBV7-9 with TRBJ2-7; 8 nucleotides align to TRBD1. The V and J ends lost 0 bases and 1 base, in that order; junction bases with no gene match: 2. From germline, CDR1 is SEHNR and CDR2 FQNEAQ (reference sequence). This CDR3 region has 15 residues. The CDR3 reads CASSLAQGASYEQYF. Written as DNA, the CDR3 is TGTGCCAGCAGCTTAGCTCAGGGGGCGTCCTACGAGCAGTACTTC.

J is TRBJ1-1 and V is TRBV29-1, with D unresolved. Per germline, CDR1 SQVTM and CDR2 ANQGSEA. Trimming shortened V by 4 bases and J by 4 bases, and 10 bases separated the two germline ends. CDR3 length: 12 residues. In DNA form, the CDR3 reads TGCAGCGTTGGTGCGGGGAGCACTGAAGCTTTCTTT. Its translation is CSVGAGSTEAFF.

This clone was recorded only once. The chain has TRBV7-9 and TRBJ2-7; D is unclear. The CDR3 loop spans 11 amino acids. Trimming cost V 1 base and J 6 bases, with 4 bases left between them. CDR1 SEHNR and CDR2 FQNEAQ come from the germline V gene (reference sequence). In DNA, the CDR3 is TGTGCCAGCAGCTTAGGGGCCGAGCAGTACTTC. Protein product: CASSLGAEQYF.

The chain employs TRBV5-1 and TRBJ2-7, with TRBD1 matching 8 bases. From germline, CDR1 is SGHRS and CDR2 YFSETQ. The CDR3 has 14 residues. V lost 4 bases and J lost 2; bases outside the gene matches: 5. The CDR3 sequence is CASSPGQAAYEQYF. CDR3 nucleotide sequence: TGCGCCAGCAGCCCGGGACAGGCAGCCTACGAGCAGTACTTC.

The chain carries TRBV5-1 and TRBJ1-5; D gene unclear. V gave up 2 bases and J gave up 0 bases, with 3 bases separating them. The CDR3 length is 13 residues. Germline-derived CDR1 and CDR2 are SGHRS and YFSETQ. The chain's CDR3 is CASSFDSNQPQHF. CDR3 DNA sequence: TGCGCCAGCAGCTTTGATAGCAATCAGCCCCAGCATTTT. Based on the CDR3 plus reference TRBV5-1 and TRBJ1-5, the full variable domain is KAGVTQTPRYLIKTRGQQVTLSCSPISGHRSVSWYQQTPGQGLQFLFEYFSETQRNKGNFPGRFSGRQFSNSRSEMNVSTLELGDSALYLCASSFDSNQPQHFGDGTRLSIL.

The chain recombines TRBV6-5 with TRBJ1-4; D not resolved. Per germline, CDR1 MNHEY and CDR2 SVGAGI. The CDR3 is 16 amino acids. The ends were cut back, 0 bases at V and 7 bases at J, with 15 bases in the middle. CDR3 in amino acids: CASSYSTEAYSEKLFF. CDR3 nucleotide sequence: TGTGCCAGCAGTTACTCCACGGAAGCCTACAGTGAAAAACTGTTTTTT.

CDR3: CSVEEGYGYTF. The CDR3 nucleotides read TGCAGCGTTGAGGAGGGGTATGGCTACACCTTC. The V and J genes are TRBV29-1 and TRBJ1-2; tentative D call: TRBD1 (5 bases). The germline V gene encodes CDR1 SQVTM and CDR2 ANQGSEA. The CDR3 is 11 amino acids. Trimming removed 3 bases from V and 5 bases from J, with 7 bases in between.

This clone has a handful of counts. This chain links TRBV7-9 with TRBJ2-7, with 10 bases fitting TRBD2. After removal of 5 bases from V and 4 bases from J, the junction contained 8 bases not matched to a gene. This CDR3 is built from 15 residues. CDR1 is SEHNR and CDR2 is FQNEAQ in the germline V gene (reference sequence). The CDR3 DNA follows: TGTGCCAGCAGCCCCGGGGCTAGCGGGAGTTACGAGCAGTACTTC. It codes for CASSPGASGSYEQYF.

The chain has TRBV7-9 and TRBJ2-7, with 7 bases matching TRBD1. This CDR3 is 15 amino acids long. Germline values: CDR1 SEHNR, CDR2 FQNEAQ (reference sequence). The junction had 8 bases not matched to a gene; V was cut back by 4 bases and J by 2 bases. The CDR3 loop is CASSSWTGHTYEQYF. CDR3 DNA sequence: TGTGCCAGCAGCTCCTGGACAGGTCATACCTACGAGCAGTACTTC.

The CDR3 sequence is CASSGYSSGSNEQFF. The DNA for the CDR3 is TGTGCCAGCAGTGGGTACTCTAGCGGGAGTAATGAGCAGTTCTTC. J is TRBJ2-1 and V is TRBV7-2; TRBD2 agrees at 10 bases. J was trimmed by 7 bases and V by 6 bases; bases with no gene match: 9. The germline V gene has CDR1 SGHTA and CDR2 FQGNSA. CDR3 length: 15 residues. The variable domain in full, with the rest retrieved from reference TRBV7-2 and TRBJ2-1, is GAGVSQSPSNKVTEKGKDVELRCDPISGHTALYWYRQSLGQGLEFLIYFQGNSAPDKSGLPSDRFSAERTGGSVSTLTIQRTQQEDSAVYLCASSGYSSGSNEQFFGPGTRLTVL.

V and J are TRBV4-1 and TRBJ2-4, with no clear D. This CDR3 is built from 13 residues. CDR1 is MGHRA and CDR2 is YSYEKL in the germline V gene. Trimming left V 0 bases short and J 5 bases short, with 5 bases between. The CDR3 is CASSQDGENIQYF. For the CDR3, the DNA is TGCGCCAGCAGCCAAGATGGCGAAAACATTCAGTACTTC.

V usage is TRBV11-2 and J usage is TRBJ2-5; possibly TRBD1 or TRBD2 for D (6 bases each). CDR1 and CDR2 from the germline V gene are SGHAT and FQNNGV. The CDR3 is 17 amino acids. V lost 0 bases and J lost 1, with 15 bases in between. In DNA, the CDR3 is TGTGCCAGCAGCTTAGATCAATGGGGGGCCGGCCAAGAGACCCAGTACTTC. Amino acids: CASSLDQWGAGQETQYF.

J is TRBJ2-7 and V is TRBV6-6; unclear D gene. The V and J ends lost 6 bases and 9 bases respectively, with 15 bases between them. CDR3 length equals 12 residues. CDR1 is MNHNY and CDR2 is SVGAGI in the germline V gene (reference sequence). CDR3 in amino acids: CASRDGMLLQYF. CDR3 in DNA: TGTGCCAGCAGGGACGGCATGTTGTTGCAGTACTTC.

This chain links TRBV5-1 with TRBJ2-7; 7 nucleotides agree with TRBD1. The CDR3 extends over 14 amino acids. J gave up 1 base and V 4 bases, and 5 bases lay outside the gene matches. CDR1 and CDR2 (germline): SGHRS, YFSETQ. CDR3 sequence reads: CASSLGRGSYEQYF. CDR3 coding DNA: TGCGCCAGCAGCCTGGGCAGGGGGTCCTACGAGCAGTACTTC.

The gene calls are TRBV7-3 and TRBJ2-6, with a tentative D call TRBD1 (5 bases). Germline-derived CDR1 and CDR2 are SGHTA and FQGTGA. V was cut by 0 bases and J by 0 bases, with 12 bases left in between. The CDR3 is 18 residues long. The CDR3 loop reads CASSLTGRTISGANVLTF. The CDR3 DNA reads TGTGCCAGCAGCTTAACGGGCAGGACAATCTCTGGGGCCAACGTCCTGACTTTC.

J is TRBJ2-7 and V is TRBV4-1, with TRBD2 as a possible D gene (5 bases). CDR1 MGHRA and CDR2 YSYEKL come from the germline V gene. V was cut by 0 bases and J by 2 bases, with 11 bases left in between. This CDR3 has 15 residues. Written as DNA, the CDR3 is TGCGCCAGCAGCCAAGAGGGCACGGGGACCTACGAGCAGTACTTC. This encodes CASSQEGTGTYEQYF.

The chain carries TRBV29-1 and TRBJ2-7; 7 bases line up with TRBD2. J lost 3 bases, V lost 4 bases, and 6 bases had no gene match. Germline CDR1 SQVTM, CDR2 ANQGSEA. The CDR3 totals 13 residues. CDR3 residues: CSVVLGGSYEQYF. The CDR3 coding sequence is TGCAGCGTTGTTCTTGGCGGGAGCTACGAGCAGTACTTC.

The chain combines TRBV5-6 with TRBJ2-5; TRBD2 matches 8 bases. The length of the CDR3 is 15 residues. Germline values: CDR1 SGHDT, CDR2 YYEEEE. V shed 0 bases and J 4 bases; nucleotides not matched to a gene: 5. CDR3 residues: CASSLEAGEGETQYF. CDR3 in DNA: TGTGCCAGCAGCTTGGAAGCGGGAGAGGGAGAGACCCAGTACTTC.

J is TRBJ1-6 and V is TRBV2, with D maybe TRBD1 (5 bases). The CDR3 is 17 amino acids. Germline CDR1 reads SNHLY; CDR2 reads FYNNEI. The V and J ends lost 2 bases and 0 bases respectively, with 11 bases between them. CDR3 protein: CASSETGASSYNSPLHF. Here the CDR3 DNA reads TGTGCCAGCAGTGAAACTGGGGCCAGCTCCTATAATTCACCCCTCCACTTT.

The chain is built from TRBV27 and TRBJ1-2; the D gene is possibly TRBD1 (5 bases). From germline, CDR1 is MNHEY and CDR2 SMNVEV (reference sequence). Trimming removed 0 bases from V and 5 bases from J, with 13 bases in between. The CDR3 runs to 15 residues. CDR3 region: CASSLSPGLGYGYTF. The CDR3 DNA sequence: TGTGCCAGCAGTTTATCGCCGGGGCTCGGGTATGGCTACACCTTC.